The rows below give T cell receptor beta chains drawn from one sample of a study of blood T cells in healthy people across ages. TCRdb reanalysed the 5' RACE reads using MiXCR and keeps one entry per CDR3 protein. The sample has 870,000 or so distinct CDR3 sequences, around 26% seen once. Sequencing was performed on blood. These receptor sequences come from a woman of 80 years or more in good health. CDR3s include the opening cysteine and the closing phenylalanine or tryptophan. A D gene is named only where the DNA matches it firmly. Only some rows state a clone size, as once, few, many or a class for expanded clones.

abundance: many; d_gene: .; v_gene: TRBV11-3; j_gene: TRBJ2-5; CDR3aa: CASSGRDKQETQYF; CDR3nt: TGTGCCAGCAGCGGCCGGGACAAACAAGAGACCCAGTACTTC
abundance: many; d_gene: .; v_gene: TRBV20-1; j_gene: TRBJ2-5; CDR3aa: CSATPLGAQETQYF; CDR3nt: TGCAGTGCAACTCCGCTAGGGGCCCAAGAGACCCAGTACTTC
abundance: many; d_gene: .; v_gene: TRBV20-1; j_gene: TRBJ2-2; CDR3aa: CSARERWRPGELFF; CDR3nt: TGCAGTGCTAGAGAGAGGTGGCGCCCCGGGGAGCTGTTTTTT
abundance: .; d_gene: TRBD1; v_gene: TRBV4-1; j_gene: TRBJ2-7; CDR3aa: CASSKQGNYEQYF; CDR3nt: TGCGCCAGCAGCAAACAGGGGAACTACGAGCAGTACTTC
abundance: .; d_gene: TRBD1; v_gene: TRBV7-2; j_gene: TRBJ2-3; CDR3aa: CASSAWTGEPGDTQYF; CDR3nt: TGTGCCAGCAGCGCCTGGACAGGAGAGCCGGGGGATACGCAGTATTTT
abundance: many; d_gene: TRBD2; v_gene: TRBV6-5; j_gene: TRBJ2-1; CDR3aa: CASSPLRGAYNEQFF; CDR3nt: TGTGCCAGCAGTCCGCTTCGGGGGGCCTACAATGAGCAGTTCTTC
abundance: .; d_gene: .; v_gene: TRBV30; j_gene: TRBJ2-3; CDR3aa: CAWSEGRTDTQYF; CDR3nt: TGTGCCTGGAGTGAAGGTCGCACAGATACGCAGTATTTT
abundance: many; d_gene: .; v_gene: TRBV24-1; j_gene: TRBJ2-1; CDR3aa: CATSDPNEQFF; CDR3nt: TGTGCCACCAGTGATCCTAATGAGCAGTTCTTC
abundance: few; d_gene: TRBD1; v_gene: TRBV12-3/TRBV12-4; j_gene: TRBJ1-4; CDR3aa: CASRRTGINEKLFF; CDR3nt: TGTGCCAGCAGGAGGACAGGAATTAATGAAAAACTGTTTTTT
abundance: many; d_gene: TRBD1; v_gene: TRBV28; j_gene: TRBJ2-3; CDR3aa: CASRPRDRFTDTQYF; CDR3nt: TGTGCCAGCAGGCCCCGGGACAGGTTCACAGATACGCAGTATTTT
abundance: .; d_gene: .; v_gene: TRBV6-5; j_gene: TRBJ1-6; CDR3aa: CASSYGASYNSPLHF; CDR3nt: TGTGCCAGCAGTTACGGCGCATCGTATAATTCACCCCTCCACTTT
abundance: many; d_gene: TRBD2; v_gene: TRBV10-1; j_gene: TRBJ2-3; CDR3aa: CASSEGTISRTDTQYF; CDR3nt: TGCGCCAGCAGTGAGGGGACTATTTCCCGCACAGATACGCAGTATTTT
abundance: many; d_gene: TRBD2; v_gene: TRBV20-1; j_gene: TRBJ2-3; CDR3aa: CSAKGTSNLRDTQYF; CDR3nt: TGCAGTGCGAAGGGGACTAGCAATCTGAGGGATACGCAGTATTTT
abundance: few; d_gene: .; v_gene: TRBV4-1; j_gene: TRBJ1-2; CDR3aa: CASSQVGIGGDYGYTF; CDR3nt: TGCGCCAGCAGCCAAGTTGGTATAGGGGGGGACTATGGCTACACCTTC
abundance: .; d_gene: .; v_gene: TRBV27; j_gene: TRBJ1-1; CDR3aa: CASSPDIPNTEAFF; CDR3nt: TGTGCCAGCAGTCCCGACATCCCGAACACTGAAGCTTTCTTT
abundance: .; d_gene: .; v_gene: TRBV28; j_gene: TRBJ2-3; CDR3aa: CATQTDTQYF; CDR3nt: TGTGCCACCCAAACAGATACGCAGTATTTT
abundance: many; d_gene: TRBD1; v_gene: TRBV7-9; j_gene: TRBJ1-2; CDR3aa: CASSYSGTESYGYTF; CDR3nt: TGTGCCAGCAGCTATTCCGGGACAGAGAGCTATGGCTACACCTTC
abundance: many; d_gene: .; v_gene: TRBV30; j_gene: TRBJ1-2; CDR3aa: CAWSRPRDGYTF; CDR3nt: TGTGCCTGGAGTCGACCCCGCGATGGCTACACCTTC
abundance: many; d_gene: .; v_gene: TRBV25-1; j_gene: TRBJ2-7; CDR3aa: CASSGQPSSYEQYF; CDR3nt: TGTGCCAGCAGTGGTCAGCCAAGCTCCTACGAGCAGTACTTC
abundance: .; d_gene: TRBD1; v_gene: TRBV14; j_gene: TRBJ1-2; CDR3aa: CASSLDRVRGYTF; CDR3nt: TGTGCCAGCAGCCTAGACAGGGTCCGTGGCTACACCTTC
abundance: .; d_gene: TRBD2; v_gene: TRBV7-2; j_gene: TRBJ2-1; CDR3aa: CAIQRGFEQFF; CDR3nt: TGTGCCATCCAGCGGGGGTTTGAGCAGTTCTTC
abundance: .; d_gene: TRBD1; v_gene: TRBV7-6; j_gene: TRBJ1-3; CDR3aa: CASSFGQGSSGNTIYF; CDR3nt: TGTGCCAGCAGCTTCGGACAGGGAAGTTCTGGAAACACCATATATTTT
abundance: .; d_gene: TRBD1; v_gene: TRBV12-3/TRBV12-4; j_gene: TRBJ2-7; CDR3aa: CASGQGAEYEQYF; CDR3nt: TGTGCCAGCGGACAGGGGGCTGAATACGAGCAGTACTTC
abundance: once; d_gene: TRBD1; v_gene: TRBV5-1; j_gene: TRBJ2-7; CDR3aa: CASSSRTGFSYEQYF; CDR3nt: TGCGCCAGCAGCTCCCGGACAGGGTTCTCCTACGAGCAGTACTTC
abundance: many; d_gene: .; v_gene: TRBV7-2; j_gene: TRBJ2-7; CDR3aa: CASSLVVPSYEQYF; CDR3nt: TGTGCCAGCAGCTTAGTTGTCCCCTCCTACGAGCAGTACTTC
abundance: many; d_gene: TRBD2; v_gene: TRBV20-1; j_gene: TRBJ2-5; CDR3aa: CSAIPGSGGETQYF; CDR3nt: TGCAGTGCTATACCGGGGAGCGGGGGTGAGACCCAGTACTTC
abundance: few; d_gene: .; v_gene: TRBV27; j_gene: TRBJ1-4; CDR3aa: CASSYTYGGFATNEKLFF; CDR3nt: TGTGCCAGCAGTTACACCTACGGGGGGTTTGCAACTAATGAAAAACTGTTTTTT
abundance: few; d_gene: TRBD1; v_gene: TRBV6-5; j_gene: TRBJ2-5; CDR3aa: CASSRTGWSNQETQYF; CDR3nt: TGTGCCAGCAGCCGGACAGGGTGGAGTAATCAAGAGACCCAGTACTTC
abundance: many; d_gene: TRBD2; v_gene: TRBV5-1; j_gene: TRBJ2-1; CDR3aa: CASSFYGGALSSYNEQFF; CDR3nt: TGCGCCAGCAGCTTCTACGGGGGGGCCCTAAGCTCCTACAATGAGCAGTTCTTC
abundance: few; d_gene: TRBD2; v_gene: TRBV3-1; j_gene: TRBJ2-7; CDR3aa: CASSRFTSASSYNEQYF; CDR3nt: TGTGCCAGCAGCCGCTTCACTAGCGCGAGCTCCTACAATGAGCAGTACTTC
abundance: many; d_gene: .; v_gene: TRBV7-2; j_gene: TRBJ2-5; CDR3aa: CASSLNRQETQYF; CDR3nt: TGTGCCAGCAGCTTAAACAGACAAGAGACCCAGTACTTC
abundance: few; d_gene: .; v_gene: TRBV5-1; j_gene: TRBJ2-7; CDR3aa: CASSGTASSYEQYF; CDR3nt: TGCGCCAGCAGCGGGACTGCTAGCTCCTACGAGCAGTACTTC
abundance: .; d_gene: TRBD1; v_gene: TRBV20-1; j_gene: TRBJ1-1; CDR3aa: CSARVDRGGRSEAFF; CDR3nt: TGCAGTGCTAGAGTGGACAGGGGCGGGAGGTCTGAAGCTTTCTTT
abundance: many; d_gene: TRBD1; v_gene: TRBV7-6; j_gene: TRBJ1-2; CDR3aa: CASSRHHSGTVNYGYTF; CDR3nt: TGTGCCAGCAGCCGACACCACTCCGGGACAGTTAACTATGGCTACACCTTC
abundance: many; d_gene: TRBD1; v_gene: TRBV6-6; j_gene: TRBJ2-7; CDR3aa: CASSPGTVVSYEQYF; CDR3nt: TGTGCCAGCAGTCCTGGGACAGTCGTCTCCTACGAGCAGTACTTC
abundance: few; d_gene: .; v_gene: TRBV20-1; j_gene: TRBJ1-2; CDR3aa: CSARGNDGYTF; CDR3nt: TGCAGTGCTAGAGGGAACGATGGCTACACCTTC
abundance: many; d_gene: TRBD1; v_gene: TRBV12-3/TRBV12-4; j_gene: TRBJ1-2; CDR3aa: CASSTLTGLYGYTF; CDR3nt: TGTGCCAGCAGTACCTTGACAGGGCTCTATGGCTACACCTTC
abundance: .; d_gene: .; v_gene: TRBV29-1; j_gene: TRBJ2-1; CDR3aa: CSVEERGGISYNEQFF; CDR3nt: TGCAGCGTTGAAGAGAGAGGGGGGATTTCCTACAATGAGCAGTTCTTC
abundance: few; d_gene: .; v_gene: TRBV6-2/TRBV6-3; j_gene: TRBJ1-2; CDR3aa: CASSQAVFDYTF; CDR3nt: TGTGCCAGCAGCCAGGCAGTGTTTGACTACACCTTC
abundance: .; d_gene: TRBD1; v_gene: TRBV6-1; j_gene: TRBJ1-1; CDR3aa: CACYRDRVSRTTGAFF; CDR3nt: TGTGCCTGTTACCGGGACAGGGTATCGAGGACCACTGGAGCTTTCTTT
abundance: many; d_gene: .; v_gene: TRBV5-1; j_gene: TRBJ2-3; CDR3aa: CASRETDTQYF; CDR3nt: TGCGCCAGCAGAGAAACAGATACGCAGTATTTT
abundance: few; d_gene: TRBD1; v_gene: TRBV20-1; j_gene: TRBJ1-1; CDR3aa: CSARDTGRFTGTGGEAFF; CDR3nt: TGCAGTGCTAGAGATACGGGAAGGTTTACCGGGACAGGGGGGGAGGCTTTCTTT
abundance: many; d_gene: .; v_gene: TRBV6-1; j_gene: TRBJ1-2; CDR3aa: CASSSTVGGYTF; CDR3nt: TGTGCCAGCAGCTCGACAGTCGGTGGCTACACCTTC
abundance: .; d_gene: .; v_gene: TRBV6-2/TRBV6-3; j_gene: TRBJ1-3; CDR3aa: CASEINSSGNTIYF; CDR3nt: TGTGCCAGCGAAATTAACAGCTCCGGAAACACCATATATTTT
abundance: many; d_gene: .; v_gene: TRBV20-1; j_gene: TRBJ2-1; CDR3aa: CSANLGREQFF; CDR3nt: TGCAGTGCTAATTTGGGTCGCGAGCAGTTCTTC
abundance: few; d_gene: .; v_gene: TRBV11-1; j_gene: TRBJ1-1; CDR3aa: CASSSSRLRPNTEAFF; CDR3nt: TGTGCCAGCAGCTCCTCTCGACTGAGACCGAACACTGAAGCTTTCTTT
abundance: many; d_gene: .; v_gene: TRBV7-2; j_gene: TRBJ2-5; CDR3aa: CASSLNVARGETQYF; CDR3nt: TGTGCCAGCAGCCTTAATGTCGCTAGGGGGGAGACCCAGTACTTC
abundance: many; d_gene: .; v_gene: TRBV20-1; j_gene: TRBJ1-5; CDR3aa: CSARDGGGSYQPQHF; CDR3nt: TGCAGTGCTAGAGATGGGGGTGGCAGTTATCAGCCCCAGCATTTT
abundance: many; d_gene: .; v_gene: TRBV10-1; j_gene: TRBJ2-3; CDR3aa: CASSDPGSTDTQYF; CDR3nt: TGCGCCAGCAGTGACCCAGGCTCCACAGATACGCAGTATTTT
abundance: many; d_gene: .; v_gene: TRBV18; j_gene: TRBJ2-3; CDR3aa: CASSPTAAGTDTQYF; CDR3nt: TGTGCCAGCTCACCAACTGCCGCCGGCACAGATACGCAGTATTTT
abundance: .; d_gene: .; v_gene: TRBV2; j_gene: TRBJ1-1; CDR3aa: CASSGDRLMNTEAFF; CDR3nt: TGTGCCAGCAGTGGAGACAGACTCATGAACACTGAAGCTTTCTTT
abundance: many; d_gene: TRBD2; v_gene: TRBV6-5; j_gene: TRBJ2-3; CDR3aa: CASSYLAGGPTDTQYF; CDR3nt: TGTGCCAGCAGTTACCTAGCGGGGGGGCCCACAGATACGCAGTATTTT
abundance: .; d_gene: TRBD2; v_gene: TRBV7-2; j_gene: TRBJ2-3; CDR3aa: CASKIGRGVDTQYF; CDR3nt: TGTGCCAGCAAAATCGGGCGGGGGGTAGATACGCAGTATTTT